This T cell receptor (beta chain) was recovered during a study of blood T cell repertoires in COVID-19. Study-level information: Acute and convalescent COVID-19 specimens originated in the United States, Italy and Spain. PBMCs, B-cell-depleted T cells, or T cells were the source of the cDNA or gDNA that made up the material.

The CDR3 covers 14 residues. The germline V gene has CDR1 MDHEN and CDR2 SYDVKM. The V end was cut by 4 bases, the J end by 4 bases, with 13 bases between. Libraries were prepared by immunoSEQ multiplex PCR; TCRdb keeps only in-frame clonotypes and omits some of them. Counted here are 160,000 or so clones, about 80% occurring once; the ten biggest clones make up 1.5%. The J gene is TRBJ1-2, the V gene TRBV28, with unresolved D. This TCR was sampled from a human donor in a cohort sampled during active COVID-19. The material sequenced was peripheral blood. The CDR3 sequence is CASSSRETSYGYTF. The CDR3 DNA reads TGTGCCAGCAGTTCCCGGGAAACCTCCTATGGCTACACCTTC.